Listed here is a single T cell receptor (beta chain). This sample stems from a study of early T cells in non-severe SARS-CoV-2 infection. Study overall: Whole-blood bulk RNA, unsorted, was sequenced, and chains were unpaired.

Unique molecular identifiers (one per individual cDNA molecule) were attached. TCRdb re-analysed the 5' RACE reads in MiXCR, keeping a single row per CDR3 protein. The sample carries tens of thousands of distinct CDR3 sequences, 10% to 13% recorded once. Germline V lookup: CDR1 SQVTM, CDR2 ANQGSEA. J gave up 11 bases and V 7 bases, and 5 bases lay outside the gene matches. The CDR3 extends over 12 amino acids. The sequence derives from an adult who was a healthcare worker with PCR-confirmed SARS-CoV-2 infection or an uninfected control (not recorded which). Material: whole blood. The gene calls are TRBV29-1 and TRBJ2-1, with 13 bases fitting TRBD2. Written as DNA, the CDR3 is TGCAGCGGCCGGGGACTAGCGGGGAAGCAGTTCTTC. As protein: CSGRGLAGKQFF.